This TCR beta chain was profiled in a study of neurological immune-mediated disorders. For the sorted libraries, over 950,000 CD4+ or CD8+ T cells were used. This clonotype was seen ten or more times. The antigen is unknown. Study outcomes and limitations: The greatest TCR clonal expansion appeared in HTLV-1-associated myelopathy and the smallest, falling below healthy controls, in multiple sclerosis.

The making of cDNA relied on 5'RACE with 10-nucleotide random UMIs. Sequencing runs each generated in excess of 160 million TCR-beta sequences derived from 15-18 subjects. TCRdb passed the 5' RACE reads through MiXCR, listing each CDR3 protein once. Counted here are around 30,000 distinct CDR3 sequences, around 4% occurring once; the ten biggest clones make up roughly 23%. CDR3 size: 15 residues. V was clipped by 0 bases and J by 4 bases; unmatched bases: 7. Germline loops: CDR1 DFQATT, CDR2 SNEGSKA (reference sequence). Sequencing was carried out using CD4+ T cells from blood. The chain recombines TRBV20-1 with TRBJ1-2; 8 nucleotides match TRBD1. The receptor's source is a woman between 40 and 50 years old in good health. CDR3 residues: CSARDSQGAIYGYTF. CDR3 sequence (DNA): TGCAGTGCTAGAGATTCGCAGGGGGCAATCTATGGCTACACCTTC.